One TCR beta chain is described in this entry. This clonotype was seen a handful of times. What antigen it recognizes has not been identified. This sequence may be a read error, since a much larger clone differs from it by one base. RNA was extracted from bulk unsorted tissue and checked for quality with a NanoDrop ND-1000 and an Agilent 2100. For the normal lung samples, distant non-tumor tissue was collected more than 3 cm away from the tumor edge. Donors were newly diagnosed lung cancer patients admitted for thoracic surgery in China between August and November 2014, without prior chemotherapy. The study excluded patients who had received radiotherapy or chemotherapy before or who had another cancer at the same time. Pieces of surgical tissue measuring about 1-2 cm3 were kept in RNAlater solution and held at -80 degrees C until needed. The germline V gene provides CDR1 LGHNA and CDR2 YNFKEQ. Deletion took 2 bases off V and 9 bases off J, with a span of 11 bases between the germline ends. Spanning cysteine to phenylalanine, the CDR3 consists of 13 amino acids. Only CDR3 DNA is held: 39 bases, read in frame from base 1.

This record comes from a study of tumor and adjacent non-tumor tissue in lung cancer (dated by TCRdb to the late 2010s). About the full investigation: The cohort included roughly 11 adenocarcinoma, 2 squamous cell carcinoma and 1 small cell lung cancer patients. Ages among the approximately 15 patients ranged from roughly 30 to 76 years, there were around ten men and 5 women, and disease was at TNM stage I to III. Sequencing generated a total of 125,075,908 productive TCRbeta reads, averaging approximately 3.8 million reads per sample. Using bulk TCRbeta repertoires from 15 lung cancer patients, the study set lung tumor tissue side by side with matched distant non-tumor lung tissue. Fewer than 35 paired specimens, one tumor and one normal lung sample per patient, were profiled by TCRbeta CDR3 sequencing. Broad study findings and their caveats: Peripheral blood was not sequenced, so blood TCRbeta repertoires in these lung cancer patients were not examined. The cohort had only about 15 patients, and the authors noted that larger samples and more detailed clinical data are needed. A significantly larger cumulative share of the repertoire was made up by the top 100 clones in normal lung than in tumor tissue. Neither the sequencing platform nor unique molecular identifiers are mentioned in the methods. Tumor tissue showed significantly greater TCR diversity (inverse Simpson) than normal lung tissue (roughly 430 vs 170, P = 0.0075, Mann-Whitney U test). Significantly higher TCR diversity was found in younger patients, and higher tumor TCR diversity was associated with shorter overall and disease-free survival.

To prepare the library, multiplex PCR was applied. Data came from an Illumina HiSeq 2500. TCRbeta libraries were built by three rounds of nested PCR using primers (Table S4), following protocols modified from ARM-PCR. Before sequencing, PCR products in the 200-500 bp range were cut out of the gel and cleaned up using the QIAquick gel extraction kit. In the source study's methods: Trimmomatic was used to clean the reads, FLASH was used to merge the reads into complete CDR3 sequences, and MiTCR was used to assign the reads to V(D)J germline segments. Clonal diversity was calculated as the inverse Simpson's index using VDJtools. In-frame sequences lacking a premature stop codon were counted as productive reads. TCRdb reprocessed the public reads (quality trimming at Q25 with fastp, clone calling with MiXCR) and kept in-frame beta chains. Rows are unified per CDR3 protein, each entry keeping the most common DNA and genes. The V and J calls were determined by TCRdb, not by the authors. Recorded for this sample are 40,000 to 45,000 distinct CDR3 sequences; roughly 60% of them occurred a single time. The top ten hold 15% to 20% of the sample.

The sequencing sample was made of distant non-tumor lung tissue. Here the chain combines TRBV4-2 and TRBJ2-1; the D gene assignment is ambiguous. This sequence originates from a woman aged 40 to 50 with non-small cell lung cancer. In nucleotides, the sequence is TGTGCCAGCAGCCAACCCGCGCCCAGTGAGCAGTTCTTC. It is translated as CASSQPAPSEQFF.